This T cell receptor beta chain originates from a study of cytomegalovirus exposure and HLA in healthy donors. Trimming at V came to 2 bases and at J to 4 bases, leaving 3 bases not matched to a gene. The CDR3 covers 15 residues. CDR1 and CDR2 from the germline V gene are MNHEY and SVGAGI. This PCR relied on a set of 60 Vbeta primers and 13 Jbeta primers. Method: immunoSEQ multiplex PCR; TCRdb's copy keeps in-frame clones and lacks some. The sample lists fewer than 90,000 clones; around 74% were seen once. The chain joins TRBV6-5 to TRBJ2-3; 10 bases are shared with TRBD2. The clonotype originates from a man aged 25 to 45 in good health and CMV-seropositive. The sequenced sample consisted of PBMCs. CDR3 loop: CASSYIGLAADTQYF. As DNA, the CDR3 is TGTGCCAGCAGTTACATAGGACTAGCGGCAGATACGCAGTATTTT.